This T cell receptor (beta chain) is from a study of OX40 agonist ivuxolimab in advanced cancers. Study background: Hepatocellular carcinoma, melanoma, renal cell or head and neck cancer occurred in dose-escalation patients. Among those enrolled, mean age was 60 years (range about 20 to 79) and 82.7% were male. Overall study findings and caveats: Among the lowest levels of clonal expansion were found in partial responders at 0.1-3.0 mg/kg. CD4+ and CD8+ blood T cells expanded clonally by week 6 at 0.1 to 3.0 mg/kg.

Details on this clone: Its target is unknown.

Germline CDR1 MNHEY, CDR2 SMNVEV (reference sequence). This CDR3 spans 16 amino acids. V was pared by 2 bases and J by 6 bases, with 6 bases of the junction left unmatched. Clones were read by immunoSEQ multiplex PCR, and TCRdb kept only the in-frame ones, dropping some. The table has 65,000 to 70,000 clones, about 90% seen once; the top ten hold 10% to 13%. The source of this sequence is an adult with an advanced solid tumor such as melanoma, head and neck, liver or kidney cancer. This chain joins TRBV27 and TRBJ2-1, with 11 bases aligning to TRBD2. Sample: CD4+ or CD8+ T cells sorted from blood, taken in a trial of the OX40 agonist ivuxolimab. Here the CDR3 DNA reads TGTGCCAGCAGTTTAACTAGCGGGAGAGGTCCCAATGAGCAGTTCTTC. This sequence encodes CASSLTSGRGPNEQFF.